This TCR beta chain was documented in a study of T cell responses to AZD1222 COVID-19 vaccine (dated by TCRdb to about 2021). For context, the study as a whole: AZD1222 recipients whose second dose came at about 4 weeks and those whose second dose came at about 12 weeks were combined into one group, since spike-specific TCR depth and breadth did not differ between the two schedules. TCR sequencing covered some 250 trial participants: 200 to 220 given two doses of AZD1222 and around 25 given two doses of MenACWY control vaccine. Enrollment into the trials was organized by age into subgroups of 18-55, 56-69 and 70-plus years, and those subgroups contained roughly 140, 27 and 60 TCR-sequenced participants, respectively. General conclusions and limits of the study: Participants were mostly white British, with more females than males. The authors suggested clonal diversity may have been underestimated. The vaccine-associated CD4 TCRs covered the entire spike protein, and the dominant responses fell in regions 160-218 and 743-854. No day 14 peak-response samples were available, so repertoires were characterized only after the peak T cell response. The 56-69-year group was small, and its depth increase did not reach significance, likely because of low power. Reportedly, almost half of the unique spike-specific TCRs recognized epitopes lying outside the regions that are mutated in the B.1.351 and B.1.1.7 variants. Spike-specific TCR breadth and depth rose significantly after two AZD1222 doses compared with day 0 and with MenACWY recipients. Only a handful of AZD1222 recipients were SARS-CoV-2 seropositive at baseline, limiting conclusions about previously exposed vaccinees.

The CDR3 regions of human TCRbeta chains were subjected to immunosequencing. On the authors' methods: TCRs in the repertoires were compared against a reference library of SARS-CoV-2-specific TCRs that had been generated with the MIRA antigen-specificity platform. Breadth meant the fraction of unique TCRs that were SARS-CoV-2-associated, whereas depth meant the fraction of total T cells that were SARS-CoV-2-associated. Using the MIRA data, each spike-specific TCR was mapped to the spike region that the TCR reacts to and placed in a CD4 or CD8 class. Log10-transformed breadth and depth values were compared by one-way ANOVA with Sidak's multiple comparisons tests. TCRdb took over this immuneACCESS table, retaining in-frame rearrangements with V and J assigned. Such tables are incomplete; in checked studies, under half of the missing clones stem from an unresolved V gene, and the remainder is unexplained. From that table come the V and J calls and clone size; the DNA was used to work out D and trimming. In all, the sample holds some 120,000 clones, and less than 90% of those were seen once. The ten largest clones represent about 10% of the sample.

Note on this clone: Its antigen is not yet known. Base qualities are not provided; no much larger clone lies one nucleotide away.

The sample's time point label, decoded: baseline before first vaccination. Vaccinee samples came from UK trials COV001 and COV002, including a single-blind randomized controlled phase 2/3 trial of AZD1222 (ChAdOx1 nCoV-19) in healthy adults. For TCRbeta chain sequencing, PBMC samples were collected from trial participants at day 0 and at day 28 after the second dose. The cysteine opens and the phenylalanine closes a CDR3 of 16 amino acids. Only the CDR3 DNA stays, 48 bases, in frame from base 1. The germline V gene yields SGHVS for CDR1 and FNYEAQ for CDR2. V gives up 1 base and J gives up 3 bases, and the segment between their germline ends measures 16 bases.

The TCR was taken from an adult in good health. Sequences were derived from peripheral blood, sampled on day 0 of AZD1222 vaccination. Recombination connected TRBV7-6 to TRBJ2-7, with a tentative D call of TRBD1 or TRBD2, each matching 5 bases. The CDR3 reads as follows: CASSLGSLGVYYEQYF. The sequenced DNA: TGTGCCAGCAGCTTAGGGTCTTTGGGGGTTTACTACGAGCAGTACTTC.